Each of the 15 T cell receptor beta chains below was sequenced from the same sample in a study of spatial heterogeneity in lung cancer. A single record per CDR3 protein comes from TCRdb applying MiXCR to the 5' RACE reads. The sample yields around 89,000 distinct CDR3 sequences, 10% to 15% seen once. The time point was: sample taken at primary tumor resection. This material consisted of PBMCs, taken at surgery. The origin of the receptors is a male donor with early-stage non-small cell lung cancer.

The CDR3 sequence: CSARTSGNYEQYF. CDR3 nucleotide sequence: TGCAGTGCGAGGACTAGCGGCAACTACGAGCAGTACTTC. The chain carries TRBV20-1 and TRBJ2-7, with TRBD2 matching 10 bases. Trimming at V came to 6 bases and at J to 3 bases, leaving 5 bases not matched to a gene. The CDR3 contains 13 residues. Germline V gene lookup returns CDR1 DFQATT and CDR2 SNEGSKA (reference sequence).

The chain carries TRBV18 and TRBJ2-4; D not resolved. The germline CDR1 and CDR2 sequences are KGHSH and LQKENI. CDR3 length: 17 amino acids. Deletions cut 0 bases from V and 0 bases from J, with 12 bases between. CDR3 DNA sequence: TGTGCCAGCTCACCACCGATGGCAGGCCAAGCCAAAAACATTCAGTACTTC. It is translated as CASSPPMAGQAKNIQYF. Looking up the rest from reference TRBV18 and TRBJ2-4 gives the full variable domain: NAGVMQNPRHLVRRRGQEARLRCSPMKGHSHVYWYRQLPEEGLKFMVYLQKENIIDESGMPKERFSAEFPKEGPSILRIQQVVRGDSAAYFCASSPPMAGQAKNIQYFGAGTRLSVL.

This clonotype was seen a handful of times. The chain employs TRBV5-1 and TRBJ2-1, with no clear D. The CDR3 is 11 amino acids. The V end lost 2 bases, the J end lost 6 bases, and 3 bases lay between the germline ends. The germline V gene has CDR1 SGHRS and CDR2 YFSETQ. The chain's CDR3 is CASSFSNEQFF. The CDR3 coding sequence is TGCGCCAGCAGCTTCTCCAATGAGCAGTTCTTC.

The J gene is TRBJ1-3, the V gene TRBV7-2; D is ambiguous. The V end was cut by 5 bases, the J end by 0 bases, with 11 bases between. The CDR3 is 15 residues long. In germline, CDR1 is SGHTA, CDR2 FQGNSA. The CDR3 nucleotides read TGTGCCAGCAGCAAAGGACGGTCCTCTGGAAACACCATATATTTT. This encodes CASSKGRSSGNTIYF.

Only a few counts were recorded for this clonotype. This chain joins TRBV2 and TRBJ2-7, with 8 nucleotides matching TRBD1. Germline-derived CDR1 and CDR2 are SNHLY and FYNNEI. This CDR3 has 15 amino acids. Germline trimming cut 6 bases from V and 0 bases from J; bases unmatched to any gene: 7. This CDR3 is CASSRDRSVSYEQYF. The CDR3 nucleotides read TGTGCCAGCAGCCGGGACAGGTCCGTCTCCTACGAGCAGTACTTC.

This clonotype has at least ten counts. The chain couples TRBV9 to TRBJ1-3, with TRBD1 as a possible D gene (6 bases). The CDR3 loop spans 15 amino acids. The V end was cut by 3 bases, the J end by 0 bases, with 10 bases between. Germline V gene lookup returns CDR1 SGDLS and CDR2 YYNGEE. The chain's CDR3 is CASSGTVFSGNTIYF. The CDR3, as DNA: TGTGCCAGCAGCGGGACAGTTTTCTCTGGAAACACCATATATTTT.

This clonotype showed up many times. The CDR3 here is CASRPRALAGSEKLFF. DNA of the CDR3: TGTGCCAGCCGCCCGCGGGCCCTTGCAGGGAGTGAAAAACTGTTTTTT. The chain is built from TRBV7-9 and TRBJ1-4; weak D call: TRBD1 (5 bases). V lost 8 bases, J lost 7 bases, and 23 bases lay in between. CDR1 is SEHNR and CDR2 is FQNEAQ in the germline V gene (reference sequence). The CDR3 is made up of 16 amino acids.

The rearrangement links TRBV12-3 or TRBV12-4 to TRBJ1-2, with D uncertain. This CDR3 comprises 12 residues. Deletions cut 3 bases from V and 8 bases from J, with 10 bases between. In DNA, the CDR3 is TGTGCCAGCAGTTTGCCAAGCCTGGGCTACACCTTC. Translation gives CASSLPSLGYTF.

The chain couples TRBV20-1 to TRBJ2-3, with D maybe TRBD2 (6 bases). Germline V lookup: CDR1 DFQATT, CDR2 SNEGSKA (reference sequence). The CDR3 contains 14 residues. The V gene lost 4 bases and the J gene lost 0 bases, with 11 bases spanning the gap. In DNA form, the CDR3 reads TGCAGTGCTAAACCGGGACTTAGCACAGATACGCAGTATTTT. It encodes CSAKPGLSTDTQYF.

This clonotype was found a few times. The gene calls are TRBV12-3 or TRBV12-4 and TRBJ2-5; possible D gene TRBD2, 5 bases. Deletions cut 7 bases from V and 5 bases from J, with 14 bases between. The CDR3 loop spans 13 amino acids. CDR3 in amino acids: CASTFGVGETQYF. DNA for the CDR3: TGTGCCAGCACTTTCGGGGTTGGGGAGACCCAGTACTTC.

The rearrangement uses TRBV27 and TRBJ1-2; no clear D. The germline V gene has CDR1 MNHEY and CDR2 SMNVEV (reference sequence). With 5 bases removed from V and 10 bases from J, the gap between germline ends came to 14 bases. This CDR3 is built from 12 residues. DNA for the CDR3: TGTGCCAGCAGTACGGACGGGAGATCCTACACCTTC. As protein: CASSTDGRSYTF.

This clonotype was counted between two and nine times. This chain links TRBV29-1 with TRBJ1-2; D is possibly TRBD1 (5 bases). CDR1 is SQVTM, CDR2 ANQGSEA, per germline. Trimming stripped 4 bases from V and 3 bases from J, with 12 bases between. The CDR3 is 13 residues long. The CDR3 sequence is CSVVAGRDYGYTF. The CDR3 nucleotides read TGCAGCGTTGTTGCAGGGCGGGACTATGGCTACACCTTC.

About this clonotype itself: The junction departs from the called germline gene at one end, perhaps through a read error. The CDR3 DNA reads as TGTGCCAGCAGTCACTCGACCGAGGGTACGCAGTATTTT. Translation: CASSHSTEGTQYF. V gene TRBV6-2 or TRBV6-3 combines with J gene TRBJ2-3; tentatively, D is TRBD2 (5 bases). The CDR3 has 13 residues. Germline CDR1 is MNHEY and CDR2 is SVGEGT.

V usage is TRBV10-3 and J usage is TRBJ2-7; the match to TRBD1 covers 11 bases. In germline, CDR1 is ENHRY, CDR2 SYGVKD. Trimming cost V 6 bases and J 7 bases; bases outside gene matches: 8. The CDR3 consists of 14 residues. Here the CDR3 DNA reads TGTGCCATCAGGGAGGACAGGGGGCGAAGGGAGCAGTACTTC. It yields the protein CAIREDRGRREQYF.

This clonotype turned up a few times. The CDR3 region is CASSALQGSGAEAFF. The CDR3 coding sequence is TGTGCCAGCAGCGCGCTTCAGGGGTCGGGAGCTGAAGCTTTCTTT. The chain employs TRBV9 and TRBJ1-1; weak D call: TRBD1 (6 bases). Germline loops: CDR1 SGDLS, CDR2 YYNGEE. This CDR3 comprises 15 residues. The ends were cut back, 3 bases at V and 6 bases at J, with 18 bases in the middle.